Shown below are 18 T cell receptor beta chains from a single sample sequenced in a study of T cell responses to AZD1222 COVID-19 vaccine. Measured with immunoSEQ multiplex PCR; TCRdb has only the in-frame clones, and not every one. The sample contains about 99,000 clones, around 94% of which appear only once. Sequenced material: peripheral blood, taken on day 0 of AZD1222 vaccination. Receptor source: an adult in good health.

The chain combines TRBV19 with TRBJ1-5, with D possibly TRBD1 on 5 matching bases. V was clipped by 9 bases and J by 4 bases, with 13 bases between them. Per the germline V gene, CDR1 is LNHDA and CDR2 is SQIVND (reference sequence). This CDR3 contains 13 residues. DNA of the CDR3: TGTGCCAGCAGACAGAACAGGAATCAGCCCCAGCATTTT. It is translated as CASRQNRNQPQHF.

The chain carries TRBV27 and TRBJ2-1; D possibly corresponds to TRBD1 (6 bases). The CDR3 is 14 amino acids. With 6 bases removed from V and 8 bases from J, the gap between germline ends came to 17 bases. The germline gives CDR1 MNHEY, CDR2 SMNVEV (reference sequence). CDR3 region: CASRPFGGQHEQFF. The CDR3 DNA sequence: TGTGCCAGCAGGCCCTTTGGGGGCCAACATGAGCAGTTCTTC.

This clone came up a few times. This chain connects TRBV7-9 to TRBJ1-4; TRBD1 aligns across 10 bases. Germline CDR1 reads SEHNR; CDR2 reads FQNEAQ (reference sequence). The CDR3 length is 18 residues. The junction had 9 bases not matched to a gene; V was cut back by 5 bases and J by 0 bases. The CDR3 sequence is CASSAQGTGVATNEKLFF. Written as DNA, the CDR3 is TGTGCCAGCAGCGCCCAGGGGACAGGGGTGGCAACTAATGAAAAACTGTTTTTT. The full variable domain, rest sourced from reference TRBV7-9 and TRBJ1-4, is DTGVSQNPRHKITKRGQNVTFRCDPISEHNRLYWYRQTLGQGPEFLTYFQNEAQLEKSRLLSDRFSAERPKGSFSTLEIQRTEQGDSAMYLCASSAQGTGVATNEKLFFGSGTQLSVL.

The chain recombines TRBV27 with TRBJ1-6, with no clear D. Trimming stripped 8 bases from V and 5 bases from J, with 13 bases between. CDR1 MNHEY and CDR2 SMNVEV come from the germline V gene (reference sequence). The CDR3 spans 14 residues. The CDR3 nucleotides read TGTGCCAGCTGTCCTGTCGGGAATAATTCACCCCTCCACTTT. This encodes CASCPVGNNSPLHF.

The J gene is TRBJ2-7, the V gene TRBV9, with D perhaps TRBD2 (5 bases). CDR1 is SGDLS, CDR2 YYNGEE, per germline. Trimming pared 4 bases from V and 3 bases from J, leaving 14 bases between. The CDR3 sequence is 14 residues long. The CDR3, as DNA: TGTGCCAGCAGCCGTGGACTGGAAATCTACGAGCAGTACTTC. Its protein product is CASSRGLEIYEQYF.

This chain joins TRBV5-1 and TRBJ2-7; 9 bases are shared with TRBD1. CDR1 SGHRS and CDR2 YFSETQ come from the germline V gene. CDR3 length: 15 amino acids. V gave up 4 bases and J gave up 7 bases; unmatched junction bases: 12. This CDR3 reads CASSPMDRGGYEQYF. CDR3 sequence (DNA): TGCGCCAGCAGCCCGATGGACAGGGGAGGGTATGAGCAGTACTTC.

To note about this clone: The same CDR3 arises from other DNA sequences in this sample as well. The rearrangement uses TRBV20-1 and TRBJ2-1; D is unclear. The CDR3 has 11 amino acids. Trimming stripped 6 bases from V and 7 bases from J, with 10 bases between. CDR1 DFQATT and CDR2 SNEGSKA come from the germline V gene (reference sequence). The CDR3 loop reads CSARGANEQFF. CDR3 in DNA: TGCAGTGCACGAGGCGCGAATGAGCAGTTCTTC.

V usage is TRBV6-6 and J usage is TRBJ1-4; D call uncertain. V was shortened by 0 bases and J by 8 bases, with 13 bases between the two germline ends. CDR1 MNHNY and CDR2 SVGAGI come from the germline V gene (reference sequence). The CDR3 runs 15 residues. CDR3 sequence: CASSYSKNMGEKLFF. The CDR3 nucleotides read TGTGCCAGCAGTTACTCGAAAAACATGGGGGAAAAACTGTTTTTT.

The chain joins TRBV7-2 to TRBJ2-1, with a possible D match to TRBD2 (5 bases). V lost 1 base and J lost 9, with 13 bases in between. Germline V gene sequence: CDR1 SGHTA, CDR2 FQGNSA. The length of the CDR3 is 14 residues. The chain's CDR3 is CASSLGASLREQFF. The CDR3 coding sequence is TGTGCCAGCAGCTTAGGGGCTAGCCTTCGTGAGCAGTTCTTC.

For the CDR3, the DNA is TGTGCCAGCAGCACACGAGCAGGGAGAGAGCAGTTCTTC. It is translated as CASSTRAGREQFF. V gene TRBV7-9 combines with J gene TRBJ2-1, with D perhaps being TRBD1 or TRBD2 (5 bases each). V gave up 5 bases and J gave up 10 bases, with 15 bases separating them. CDR1 and CDR2 from the germline V gene are SEHNR and FQNEAQ (reference sequence). This CDR3 region has 13 residues.

This clone is a singleton in its sample. This chain uses TRBV7-9 with TRBJ2-7; D is undetermined. The V end lost 6 bases, the J end lost 6 bases, and 15 bases lay between the germline ends. The germline V gene encodes CDR1 SEHNR and CDR2 FQNEAQ (reference sequence). This CDR3 has 13 residues. The CDR3 protein is CASSSQGRLEQYF. CDR3 in DNA: TGTGCCAGCAGTTCTCAAGGTCGCCTCGAGCAGTACTTC.

V is TRBV19 and J is TRBJ1-1; 7 bases map to TRBD1. The CDR3 runs 15 residues. Germline assignment: CDR1 LNHDA and CDR2 SQIVND (reference sequence). With V trimmed by 3 bases and J by 4 bases, 8 bases remained unmatched. CDR3 residues: CASSIRYAGGTEAFF. CDR3 nucleotide sequence: TGTGCCAGTAGTATTAGATATGCAGGGGGCACTGAAGCTTTCTTT.

This sequence joins TRBV19 and TRBJ2-1; 13 nucleotides match TRBD2. Germline V gene data show CDR1 as LNHDA and CDR2 as SQIVND (reference sequence). V trimming: 6 bases; J trimming: 4 bases; junction bases outside the gene matches: 9. The length of the CDR3 is 17 residues. The CDR3 region has the DNA TGTGCCAGTAGCCACGGACTAGCGGGGGCCACTTACAATGAGCAGTTCTTC. Its protein product is CASSHGLAGATYNEQFF.

This chain links TRBV12-3 or TRBV12-4 with TRBJ2-1; the D is unclear. The CDR3 consists of 13 residues. Trimming took 3 bases from V and 8 from J, leaving 11 bases between them. CDR3 sequence: CASSFGVKDEQFF. The CDR3, as DNA: TGTGCCAGCAGTTTTGGTGTGAAGGATGAGCAGTTCTTC.

The V call is TRBV4-1, the J call TRBJ1-6; D call uncertain. The CDR3 has 15 residues. Trimming removed 0 bases from V and 7 bases from J, with 10 bases in between. Germline lookup yields CDR1 MGHRA and CDR2 YSYEKL. CDR3 DNA sequence: TGCGCCAGCAGCCAAGAGGGAGCTTTCAATTCACCCCTCCACTTT. Translating gives CASSQEGAFNSPLHF.

This rearrangement joins TRBV20-1 to TRBJ2-3; TRBD1 might be the D (5 bases). Germline CDR1 reads DFQATT; CDR2 reads SNEGSKA (reference sequence). Between the trimmed V and J ends, which lost 5 bases and 5 bases, there was a span of 8 bases. There are 11 residues in the CDR3. The CDR3 spells CSARRGDTQYF. DNA of the CDR3: TGCAGTGCTCGAAGGGGAGATACGCAGTATTTT.

This clone was seen a single time. The genes are TRBV6-2 or TRBV6-3 and TRBJ2-5; D is unclear. The germline CDR1 and CDR2 sequences are MNHEY and SVGEGT. The V end was cut by 2 bases, the J end by 7 bases, with 20 bases between. This CDR3 has 16 residues. Here the CDR3 DNA reads TGTGCCAGCAGTTACCCTATTTCTCACCGGTTTGTGACCCAGTACTTC. Encoded protein: CASSYPISHRFVTQYF.

The sample holds one count of this clone. V and J are TRBV12-3 or TRBV12-4 and TRBJ2-5; D call uncertain. Trimming removed 1 base at V and 4 bases at J, with 7 bases between. The CDR3 sequence is 13 residues long. CDR3 DNA sequence: TGTGCCAGCAGTTTAGGACGGGTAGAGACCCAGTACTTC. The encoded protein is CASSLGRVETQYF.